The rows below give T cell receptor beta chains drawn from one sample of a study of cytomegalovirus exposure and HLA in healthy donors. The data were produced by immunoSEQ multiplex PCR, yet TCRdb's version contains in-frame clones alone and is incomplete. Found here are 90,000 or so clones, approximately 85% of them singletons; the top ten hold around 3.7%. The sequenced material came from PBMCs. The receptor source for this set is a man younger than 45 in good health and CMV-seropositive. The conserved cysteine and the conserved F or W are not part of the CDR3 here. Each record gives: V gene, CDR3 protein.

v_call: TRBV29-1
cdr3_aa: SVEGLGVGTEAF

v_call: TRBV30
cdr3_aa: AWMYPVQETQY

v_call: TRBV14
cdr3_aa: ASSQDLNWHKGHPNYEQY

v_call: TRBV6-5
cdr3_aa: ASSGYTGELF

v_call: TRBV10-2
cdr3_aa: ASRDAANTYEQY

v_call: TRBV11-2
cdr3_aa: ASSLALDRAYGYT

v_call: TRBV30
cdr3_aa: AWSQTGTGGNTEAF

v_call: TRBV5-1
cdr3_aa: ASSLVGTGGHEQY

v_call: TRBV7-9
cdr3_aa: ASSFREQPQH

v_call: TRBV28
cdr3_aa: ASSPLSGSRYEQY